One and the same sample provided the 32 T cell receptor beta chains below, sequenced in a study of blood T cell repertoires in COVID-19. The method was immunoSEQ multiplex PCR; TCRdb's version includes in-frame clones alone and lacks a portion of them. Of approximately 120,000 clones listed, about 80% were seen once; the top ten hold 5.5% to 8.5%. Sequencing used peripheral blood. The source is a woman aged 50 to 60 with acute or convalescent COVID-19.

The chain joins TRBV2 to TRBJ1-4; TRBD1 is a possible D gene (5 bases). The germline V gene encodes CDR1 SNHLY and CDR2 FYNNEI. The V gene lost 3 bases and the J gene lost 5 bases, with 13 bases spanning the gap. This CDR3 spans 15 amino acids. The CDR3 region is CASSDVGTANEKLFF. The CDR3 nucleotides read TGTGCCAGCAGTGATGTTGGGACTGCCAATGAAAAACTGTTTTTT.

The chain carries TRBV2 and TRBJ1-1; TRBD1 is a possible D gene (6 bases). CDR1 and CDR2 (germline): SNHLY, FYNNEI. The CDR3 extends over 15 amino acids. Trimming pared 4 bases from V and 1 base from J, leaving 13 bases between. Written as DNA, the CDR3 is TGTGCCAGCAGTGTCATCGGGACACAGAACACTGAAGCTTTCTTT. It codes for CASSVIGTQNTEAFF.

This clone was seen repeatedly, ten times or more. V is TRBV12-5 and J is TRBJ1-1, with TRBD1 matching 8 bases. The ends lost 6 bases at V and 4 bases at J; junction bases unmatched: 10. CDR1 and CDR2 (germline): LGHNT, FRNRAP. The CDR3 is made up of 15 amino acids. CDR3 loop: CASGPTQGASTEAFF. Here the CDR3 DNA reads TGTGCTAGTGGACCGACTCAGGGGGCGAGCACTGAAGCTTTCTTT.

This sequence joins TRBV2 and TRBJ1-1, with D possibly being TRBD1 (5 bases). CDR1 is SNHLY and CDR2 is FYNNEI in the germline V gene. V lost 3 bases to trimming and J lost 4 bases, with 9 bases between them. CDR3 size: 13 residues. The CDR3 bases are TGTGCCAGCAGTGATCAGGGTGGCACTGAAGCTTTCTTT. Translation gives CASSDQGGTEAFF. Complete variable domain (other parts from reference TRBV2 and TRBJ1-1): EPEVTQTPSHQVTQMGQEVILRCVPISNHLYFYWYRQILGQKVEFLVSFYNNEISEKSEIFDDQFSVERPDGSNFTLKIRSTKLEDSAMYFCASSDQGGTEAFFGQGTRLTVV.

V and J are TRBV7-6 and TRBJ1-1; possible D gene TRBD1, 6 bases. The CDR3 has 15 amino acids. Trimming left V 2 bases short and J 0 bases short, with 10 bases between. Per the germline V gene, CDR1 is SGHVS and CDR2 is FNYEAQ. The CDR3 region has the DNA TGTGCCAGCAGCTTACAGGGGTCTATGAACACTGAAGCTTTCTTT. Translated, it gives CASSLQGSMNTEAFF. The entire variable domain, with the rest obtained from reference TRBV7-6 and TRBJ1-1, is as follows: GAGVSQSPRYKVTKRGQDVALRCDPISGHVSLYWYRQALGQGPEFLTYFNYEAQQDKSGLPNDRFSAERPEGSISTLTIQRTEQRDSAMYRCASSLQGSMNTEAFFGQGTRLTVV.

The rearrangement links TRBV30 to TRBJ1-6; D not certain. The CDR3 is made up of 17 amino acids. Trimming removed 2 bases at V and 0 bases at J, with 14 bases between. Germline-derived CDR1 and CDR2 are GTSNPN and SVGIG (reference sequence). This chain's CDR3 is CAWSPFGESSYNSPLHF. Here the CDR3 DNA reads TGTGCCTGGAGTCCGTTTGGAGAGAGCTCCTATAATTCACCCCTCCACTTT.

This sequence joins TRBV2 and TRBJ1-2, with a tentative D call TRBD1 (6 bases). Germline V gene data show CDR1 as SNHLY and CDR2 as FYNNEI. The V end lost 4 bases, the J end lost 2 bases, and 11 bases lay between the germline ends. The CDR3 runs 14 residues. CDR3 DNA sequence: TGTGCCAGCAGTGGACCACAGGGAAACTATGGCTACACCTTC. Protein product: CASSGPQGNYGYTF.

This clone was detected a few times. This chain uses TRBV13 with TRBJ1-1; D is perhaps TRBD1 (5 bases). The ends were cut back, 3 bases at V and 2 bases at J, with 13 bases in the middle. Looked up from germline, CDR1 is PRHDT and CDR2 is FYEKMQ (reference sequence). The CDR3 runs to 15 residues. The CDR3 loop reads CASSFRAGLNTEAFF. As DNA, the CDR3 is TGTGCCAGCAGCTTCCGAGCAGGGTTAAACACTGAAGCTTTCTTT.

CDR3 in amino acids: CASSLPGQGNTEAFF. The CDR3 region has the DNA TGTGCCAGCAGCTTACCGGGACAGGGAAACACTGAAGCTTTCTTT. The V call is TRBV28, the J call TRBJ1-1; 9 bases agree with TRBD1. Trimming cost V 6 bases and J 2 bases; bases outside gene matches: 7. This CDR3 has 15 residues. CDR1 MDHEN and CDR2 SYDVKM come from the germline V gene.

The chain is built from TRBV7-9 and TRBJ1-6; D is perhaps TRBD1 (5 bases). Trimming removed 7 bases at V and 8 bases at J, with 12 bases between. Germline V CDR1 and CDR2: SEHNR, FQNEAQ (reference sequence). The CDR3 length is 13 residues. CDR3 DNA sequence: TGTGCCAGCACGCAGGGAAAAGATTCACCCCTCCACTTT. Amino acid sequence: CASTQGKDSPLHF.

The J gene is TRBJ2-5, the V gene TRBV27; D remains unclear. This CDR3 comprises 14 residues. Trimming pared 6 bases from V and 2 bases from J, leaving 13 bases between. Germline CDR1 MNHEY, CDR2 SMNVEV (reference sequence). In DNA form, the CDR3 reads TGTGCCAGCAGCCTAGACCGAAATCAAGAGACCCAGTACTTC. It codes for CASSLDRNQETQYF.

V gene TRBV11-3 combines with J gene TRBJ1-6; D remains ambiguous. This CDR3 region has 14 residues. With 5 bases removed from V and 2 bases from J, the gap between germline ends came to 7 bases. Germline lookup yields CDR1 SGHNT and CDR2 YENEEA. CDR3 coding DNA: TGTGCCAGCAGCCAAAGCGCCTATAATTCACCCCTCCACTTT. It yields the protein CASSQSAYNSPLHF.

The genes are TRBV11-1 and TRBJ1-2; TRBD1 might be the D (5 bases). The CDR3 length is 14 residues. Trimming stripped 4 bases from V and 2 bases from J, with 11 bases between. Per germline, CDR1 SGHAT and CDR2 FQDESV (reference sequence). In DNA, the CDR3 is TGTGCCAGCAGCTCCGGGCCAGGGAACTATGGCTACACCTTC. The encoded protein is CASSSGPGNYGYTF.

The V gene is TRBV7-9, the J gene TRBJ1-6; 8 bases map to TRBD1. V was pared by 5 bases and J by 6 bases, with 9 bases of the junction left unmatched. The CDR3 is made up of 16 amino acids. The germline CDR1 and CDR2 sequences are SEHNR and FQNEAQ (reference sequence). CDR3 in amino acids: CASSAGQGGGNSPLHF. In DNA, the CDR3 is TGTGCCAGCAGCGCCGGACAGGGAGGGGGTAATTCACCCCTCCACTTT.

The gene calls are TRBV6-5 and TRBJ2-7; 7 bases map to TRBD1. The CDR3 runs to 12 residues. The ends lost 5 bases at V and 3 bases at J; junction bases unmatched: 1. Germline V gene data show CDR1 as MNHEY and CDR2 as SVGAGI. The CDR3 here is CASSRQGYEQYF. DNA for the CDR3: TGTGCCAGCAGTCGACAGGGCTACGAGCAGTACTTC.

The chain combines TRBV29-1 with TRBJ2-1; D remains unclear. The germline CDR1 and CDR2 sequences are SQVTM and ANQGSEA. Trimming left V 6 bases short and J 7 bases short, with 7 bases between. CDR3 size: 10 residues. The CDR3 DNA sequence: TGCAGCGTGGAGAGGAATGAGCAGTTCTTC. Protein product: CSVERNEQFF.

The chain combines TRBV7-3 with TRBJ2-3; maybe TRBD2 (7 bases). Germline V CDR1 and CDR2: SGHTA, FQGTGA. The CDR3 loop spans 14 amino acids. The ends were cut back, 6 bases at V and 6 bases at J, with 16 bases in the middle. CDR3 protein: CASSPGGIMDTQYF. The DNA of the CDR3 is TGTGCCAGCAGTCCGGGGGGCATTATGGATACGCAGTATTTT.

The V call is TRBV6-5, the J call TRBJ1-2; D is uncertain. Trimming removed 4 bases at V and 2 bases at J, with 8 bases between. Germline assignment: CDR1 MNHEY and CDR2 SVGAGI. This CDR3 contains 13 residues. CDR3 DNA: TGTGCCAGCAGTTTTAGTCCCAACTATGGCTACACCTTC. It encodes CASSFSPNYGYTF.

The V and J genes are TRBV19 and TRBJ1-5, with 7 bases lining up with TRBD1. J was trimmed by 5 bases and V by 8 bases; bases with no gene match: 12. The CDR3 runs to 15 residues. Germline V gives CDR1 LNHDA, CDR2 SQIVND (reference sequence). For the CDR3, the DNA is TGTGCCAGTTTACAAGCCGGGACAGCTTATCAGCCCCAGCATTTT. Translating it yields CASLQAGTAYQPQHF.

This clone was seen once. The rearrangement links TRBV6-6 to TRBJ1-5; TRBD1 matches 7 bases. The CDR3 covers 14 residues. Per the germline V gene, CDR1 is MNHNY and CDR2 is SVGAGI (reference sequence). The J segment lost 4 bases and the V segment lost 5 bases, leaving 5 bases of the junction unmatched. The CDR3 spells CASSTGTENQPQHF. In DNA form, the CDR3 reads TGTGCCAGCAGTACCGGGACAGAAAATCAGCCCCAGCATTTT.

This clone was detected ten times or more. The chain is built from TRBV9 and TRBJ1-6; the match to TRBD1 covers 8 bases. The germline V gene has CDR1 SGDLS and CDR2 YYNGEE. V lost 4 bases, J lost 5 bases, and 2 bases stayed unmatched. This CDR3 contains 14 residues. The CDR3 sequence: CASSPGQDNSPLHF. The CDR3 nucleotides read TGTGCCAGCAGCCCGGGACAGGATAATTCACCCCTCCACTTT.

V is TRBV10-1 and J is TRBJ2-3; a possible D gene is TRBD2 (6 bases). The germline CDR1 and CDR2 sequences are WNHNN and SYGVQD (reference sequence). Trimming took off 3 bases at V and 3 bases at J, with 13 bases between the two ends. The CDR3 has 15 amino acids. CDR3 loop: CASSEVGSRTDTQYF. CDR3 bases: TGCGCCAGCAGTGAAGTCGGGAGTCGAACAGATACGCAGTATTTT.

The rearrangement links TRBV5-1 to TRBJ1-1, with 10 bases that match TRBD1. The ends lost 4 bases at V and 1 base at J; junction bases unmatched: 4. Germline lookup yields CDR1 SGHRS and CDR2 YFSETQ. This CDR3 spans 15 amino acids. The CDR3 here is CASSRDRGGNTEAFF. In DNA form, the CDR3 reads TGCGCCAGCAGCCGGGACAGGGGCGGGAACACTGAAGCTTTCTTT.

J is TRBJ1-1 and V is TRBV12-3 or TRBV12-4; D ambiguous. V shed 5 bases and J shed 7 bases, with 11 bases lying between them. This CDR3 spans 12 amino acids. CDR3 DNA sequence: TGTGCCAGCAGTCTCGGAGGAAATGAAGCTTTCTTT. Residues: CASSLGGNEAFF.

The chain couples TRBV18 to TRBJ2-1, with TRBD1 matching over 11 bases. The germline V gene encodes CDR1 KGHSH and CDR2 LQKENI. V was clipped by 4 bases and J by 6 bases; unmatched bases: 11. The CDR3 is made up of 17 amino acids. CDR3 bases: TGTGCCAGCTCACTAGGATGGACAGGGGGCGCCTCCAATGAGCAGTTCTTC. This translates into CASSLGWTGGASNEQFF.

The chain links TRBV5-5 to TRBJ1-1; D is uncertain. The V gene's germline CDR1 is SGHKS and CDR2 YYEKEE (reference sequence). V was cut by 1 base and J by 7 bases, with 8 bases left in between. This CDR3 region has 12 residues. The CDR3 sequence: CASSLNSLEAFF. In nucleotides, the CDR3 is TGTGCCAGCAGCTTGAACAGTCTTGAAGCTTTCTTT.

This clone was counted only a few times. The chain recombines TRBV9 with TRBJ1-1; D not resolved. The CDR3 has 12 residues. V lost 0 bases and J 6 bases, leaving 6 bases between the germline ends. Looked up from germline, CDR1 is SGDLS and CDR2 is YYNGEE. CDR3 protein: CASSVVWPEAFF. CDR3 nucleotides: TGTGCCAGCAGCGTAGTGTGGCCTGAAGCTTTCTTT.

The rearrangement links TRBV7-3 to TRBJ2-1, with D perhaps matching TRBD2 (5 bases). CDR3 size: 13 residues. V lost 2 bases to trimming and J lost 9 bases, with 11 bases between them. The germline V gene has CDR1 SGHTA and CDR2 FQGTGA. The chain's CDR3 is CASSLAAGGEQFF. The CDR3 DNA reads as TGTGCCAGCAGCTTAGCGGCGGGCGGTGAGCAGTTCTTC.

This chain uses TRBV29-1 with TRBJ1-2; the D gene is possibly TRBD1 (6 bases). The germline V and J ends were trimmed by 8 bases and 6 bases, with 13 bases remaining between them. CDR3 length equals 11 residues. Germline CDR1 reads SQVTM; CDR2 reads ANQGSEA. The CDR3 sequence is CSSREGDGYTF. The CDR3, as DNA: TGCAGCTCCCGAGAGGGGGATGGCTACACCTTC. Full variable domain (missing parts from reference TRBV29-1 and TRBJ1-2): SAVISQKPSRDICQRGTSLTIQCQVDSQVTMMFWYRQQPGQSLTLIATANQGSEATYESGFVIDKFPISRPNLTFSTLTVSNMSPEDSSIYLCSSREGDGYTFGSGTRLTVV.

This chain joins TRBV5-6 and TRBJ2-7, with D perhaps TRBD2 (6 bases). V shed 4 bases and J shed 5 bases, with 19 bases lying between them. Germline assignment: CDR1 SGHDT and CDR2 YYEEEE. The length of the CDR3 is 15 residues. DNA of the CDR3: TGTGCCAGCAGCGATTGGACTAAATGGGGCCACGAGCAGTACTTC. Encoded protein: CASSDWTKWGHEQYF.

The chain links TRBV5-1 to TRBJ2-7; D is undetermined. V lost 7 bases and J lost 5, with 19 bases in between. The CDR3 is 14 amino acids. In germline, CDR1 is SGHRS, CDR2 YFSETQ. The CDR3 loop is CASSIAAGFDEQYF. In DNA, the CDR3 is TGCGCCAGCTCGATTGCCGCAGGTTTCGACGAGCAGTACTTC.

This clone came up a few times. The chain uses TRBV9 and TRBJ1-1; D is unclear. CDR1 is SGDLS and CDR2 is YYNGEE in the germline V gene. The CDR3 covers 17 residues. V lost 0 bases and J 5 bases, leaving 20 bases between the germline ends. CDR3 in DNA: TGTGCCAGCAGCGTAGCGGGAGGGAGCCCTTTGGGAACTGAAGCTTTCTTT. This translates into CASSVAGGSPLGTEAFF. The whole variable domain, filled in from reference TRBV9 and TRBJ1-1, reads DSGVTQTPKHLITATGQRVTLRCSPRSGDLSVYWYQQSLDQGLQFLIQYYNGEERAKGNILERFSAQQFPDLHSELNLSSLELGDSALYFCASSVAGGSPLGTEAFFGQGTRLTVV.